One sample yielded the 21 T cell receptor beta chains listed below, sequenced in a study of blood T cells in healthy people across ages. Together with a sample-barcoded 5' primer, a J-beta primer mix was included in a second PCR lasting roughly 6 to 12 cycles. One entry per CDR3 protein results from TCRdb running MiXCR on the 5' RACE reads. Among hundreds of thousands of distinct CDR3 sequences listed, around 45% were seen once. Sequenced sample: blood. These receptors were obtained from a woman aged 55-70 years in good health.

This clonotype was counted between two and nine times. The DNA of the CDR3 is TGTGCCAGCGTTGGGGGGGCAGGGGCTAACTATGGCTACACCTTC. This codes for CASVGGAGANYGYTF. The chain has TRBV2 and TRBJ1-2; possibly TRBD1 for D (6 bases). Looked up from germline, CDR1 is SNHLY and CDR2 is FYNNEI. The CDR3 sequence is 15 residues long. Trimming removed 8 bases at V and 0 bases at J, with 16 bases between. Variable domain in full (rest from reference TRBV2 and TRBJ1-2): EPEVTQTPSHQVTQMGQEVILRCVPISNHLYFYWYRQILGQKVEFLVSFYNNEISEKSEIFDDQFSVERPDGSNFTLKIRSTKLEDSAMYFCASVGGAGANYGYTFGSGTRLTVV.

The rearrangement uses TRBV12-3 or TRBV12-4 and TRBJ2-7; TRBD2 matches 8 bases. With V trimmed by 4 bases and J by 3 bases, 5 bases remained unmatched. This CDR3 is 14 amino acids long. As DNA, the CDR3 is TGTGCCAGCAGTTCAAAAGCGGGAGTCTACGAGCAGTACTTC. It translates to CASSSKAGVYEQYF.

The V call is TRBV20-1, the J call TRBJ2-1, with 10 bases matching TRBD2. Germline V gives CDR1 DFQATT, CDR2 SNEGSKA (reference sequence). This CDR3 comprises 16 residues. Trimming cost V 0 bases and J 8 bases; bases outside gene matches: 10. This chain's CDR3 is CSAREKLAGYSYEQFF. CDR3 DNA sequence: TGCAGTGCTAGAGAAAAACTAGCGGGGTACAGCTATGAGCAGTTCTTC.

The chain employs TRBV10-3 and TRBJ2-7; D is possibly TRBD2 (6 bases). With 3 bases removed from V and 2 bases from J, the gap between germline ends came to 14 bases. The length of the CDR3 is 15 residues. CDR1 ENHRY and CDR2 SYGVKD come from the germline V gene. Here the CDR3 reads CAISETPGGPYEQYF. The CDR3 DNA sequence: TGTGCCATCAGTGAAACCCCCGGGGGACCCTACGAGCAGTACTTC.

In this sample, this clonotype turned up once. DNA for the CDR3: TGTGCCAGCAGTGAGCAGCCGTTCGGGATTCCCTACGAGCAGTACTTC. Its translation: CASSEQPFGIPYEQYF. The chain employs TRBV6-1 and TRBJ2-4; possibly TRBD2 for D (5 bases). The DNA end is more similar to TRBJ2-7, so the J call may be wrong. Germline V lookup: CDR1 MNHNS, CDR2 SASEGT. The CDR3 extends over 16 amino acids.

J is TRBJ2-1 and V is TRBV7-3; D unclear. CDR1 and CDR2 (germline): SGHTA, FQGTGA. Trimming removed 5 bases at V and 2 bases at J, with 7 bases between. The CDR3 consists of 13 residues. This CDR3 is CASSPLPYNEQFF. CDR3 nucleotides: TGTGCCAGCAGCCCCCTACCCTACAATGAGCAGTTCTTC. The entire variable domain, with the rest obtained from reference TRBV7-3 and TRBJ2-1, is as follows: GAGVSQTPSNKVTEKGKYVELRCDPISGHTALYWYRQSLGQGPEFLIYFQGTGAADDSGLPNDRFFAVRPEGSVSTLKIQRTERGDSAVYLCASSPLPYNEQFFGPGTRLTVL.

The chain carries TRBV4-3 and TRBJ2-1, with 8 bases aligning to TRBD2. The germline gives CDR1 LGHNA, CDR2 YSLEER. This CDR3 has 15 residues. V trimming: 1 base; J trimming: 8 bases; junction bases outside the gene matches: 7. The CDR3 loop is CASSQAGGRTHEQFF. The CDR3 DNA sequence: TGCGCCAGCAGCCAAGCTGGCGGGAGGACCCATGAGCAGTTCTTC.

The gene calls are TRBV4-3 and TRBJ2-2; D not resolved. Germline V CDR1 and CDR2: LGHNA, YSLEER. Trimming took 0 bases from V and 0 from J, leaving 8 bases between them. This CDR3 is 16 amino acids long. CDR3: CASSQELRANTGELFF. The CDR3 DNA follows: TGCGCCAGCAGCCAAGAATTACGGGCGAACACCGGGGAGCTGTTTTTT.

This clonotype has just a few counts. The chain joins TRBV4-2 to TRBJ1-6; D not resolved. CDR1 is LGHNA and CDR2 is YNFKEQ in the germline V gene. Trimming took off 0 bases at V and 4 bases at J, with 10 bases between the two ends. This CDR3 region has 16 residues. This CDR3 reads CASSQEVDGYNSPLHF. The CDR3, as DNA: TGTGCCAGCAGCCAAGAGGTGGACGGATATAATTCACCCCTCCACTTT.

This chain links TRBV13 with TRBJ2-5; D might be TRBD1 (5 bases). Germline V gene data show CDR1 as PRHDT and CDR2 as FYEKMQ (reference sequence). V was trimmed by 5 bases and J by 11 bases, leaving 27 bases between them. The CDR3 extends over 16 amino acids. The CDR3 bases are TGTGCCAGCAGCCCCAACTTTCCGGGCGGACACGGTGAGCAGTACTTC. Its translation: CASSPNFPGGHGEQYF.

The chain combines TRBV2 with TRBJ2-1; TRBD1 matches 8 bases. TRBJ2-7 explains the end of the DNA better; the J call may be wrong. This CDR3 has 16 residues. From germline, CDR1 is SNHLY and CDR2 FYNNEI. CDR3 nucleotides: TGTGCCAGCTGGGATGGGGGACAGGTGGGGAACTACGAGCAGTACTTC. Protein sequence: CASWDGGQVGNYEQYF.

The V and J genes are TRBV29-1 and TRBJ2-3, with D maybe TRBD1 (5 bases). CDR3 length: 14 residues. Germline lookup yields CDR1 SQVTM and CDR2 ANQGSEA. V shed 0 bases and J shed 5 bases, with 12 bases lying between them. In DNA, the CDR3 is TGCAGCGTTGAAGAAGGGGCCCGAAGAGATACGCAGTATTTT. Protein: CSVEEGARRDTQYF.

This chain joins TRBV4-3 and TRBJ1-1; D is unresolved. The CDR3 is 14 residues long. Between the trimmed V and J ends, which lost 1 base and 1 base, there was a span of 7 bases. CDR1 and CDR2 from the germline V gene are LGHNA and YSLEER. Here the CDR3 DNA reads TGCGCCAGCAGCCAAGCGGAAAAGAACACTGAAGCTTTCTTT. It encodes CASSQAEKNTEAFF.

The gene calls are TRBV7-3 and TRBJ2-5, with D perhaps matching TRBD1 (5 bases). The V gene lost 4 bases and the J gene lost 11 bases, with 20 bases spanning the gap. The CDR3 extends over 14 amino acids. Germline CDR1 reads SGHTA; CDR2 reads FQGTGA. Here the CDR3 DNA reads TGTGCCAGCAGCTATGGGGCAGGTTACAATGAGCAGTACTTC. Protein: CASSYGAGYNEQYF.

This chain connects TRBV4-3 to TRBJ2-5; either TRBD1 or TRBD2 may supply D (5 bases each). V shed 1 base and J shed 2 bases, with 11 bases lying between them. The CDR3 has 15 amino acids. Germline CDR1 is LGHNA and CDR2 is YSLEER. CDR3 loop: CASSQVGTRQETQYF. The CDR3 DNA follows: TGCGCCAGCAGCCAAGTCGGGACCCGACAAGAGACCCAGTACTTC.

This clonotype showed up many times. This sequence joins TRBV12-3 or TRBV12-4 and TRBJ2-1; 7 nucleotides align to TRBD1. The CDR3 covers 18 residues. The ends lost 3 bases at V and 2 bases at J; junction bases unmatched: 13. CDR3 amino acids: CASSLTRTGRNTYNEQFF. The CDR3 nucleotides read TGTGCCAGCAGTTTGACCCGGACAGGACGAAATACCTACAATGAGCAGTTCTTC.

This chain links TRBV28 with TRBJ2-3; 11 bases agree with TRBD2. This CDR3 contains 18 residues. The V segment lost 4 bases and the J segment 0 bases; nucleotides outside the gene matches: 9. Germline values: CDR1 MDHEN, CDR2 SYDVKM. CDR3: CASSSLTSGTSSTDTQYF. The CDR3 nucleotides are TGTGCCAGCAGTTCCCTGACTAGCGGGACCTCTAGCACAGATACGCAGTATTTT.

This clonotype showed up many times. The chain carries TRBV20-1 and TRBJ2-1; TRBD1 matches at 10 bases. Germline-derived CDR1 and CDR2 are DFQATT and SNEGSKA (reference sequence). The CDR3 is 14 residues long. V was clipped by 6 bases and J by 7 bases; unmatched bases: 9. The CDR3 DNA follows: TGCAGTGCCCCGTTCGGGGACAGGGGTAATGAGCAGTTCTTC. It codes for CSAPFGDRGNEQFF.

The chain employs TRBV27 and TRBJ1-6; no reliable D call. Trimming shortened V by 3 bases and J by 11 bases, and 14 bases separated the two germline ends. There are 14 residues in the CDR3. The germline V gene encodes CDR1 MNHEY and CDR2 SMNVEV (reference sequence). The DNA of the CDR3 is TGTGCCAGCAGTTTCCAAGGCCCGTTACCACCCCTCCACTTT. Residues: CASSFQGPLPPLHF.

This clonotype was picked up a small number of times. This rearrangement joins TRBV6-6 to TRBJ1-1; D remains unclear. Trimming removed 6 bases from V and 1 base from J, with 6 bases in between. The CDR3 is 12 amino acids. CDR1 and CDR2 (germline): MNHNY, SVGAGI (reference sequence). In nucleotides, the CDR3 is TGTGCCAGCAGGGCAGGGAACACTGAAGCTTTCTTT. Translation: CASRAGNTEAFF.

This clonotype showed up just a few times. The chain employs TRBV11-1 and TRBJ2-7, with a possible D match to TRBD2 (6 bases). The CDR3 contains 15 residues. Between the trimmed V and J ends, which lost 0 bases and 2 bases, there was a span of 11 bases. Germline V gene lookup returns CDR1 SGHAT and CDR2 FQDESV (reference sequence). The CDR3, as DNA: TGTGCCAGCAGCTTAGCTCGGCGGGGCGCCTACGAGCAGTACTTC. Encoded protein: CASSLARRGAYEQYF.